The next 17 T cell receptor beta chains were all read from a single sample in a study of blood T cell repertoires in COVID-19. Sequencing was performed with immunoSEQ multiplex PCR; in TCRdb, only in-frame clones are kept and a portion is missing. Of 40,000 to 55,000 clones in the sample, approximately 78% are singletons; the top ten hold about 5%. Material: PBMCs or T cells enriched from blood (not recorded which). These receptor sequences come from a woman aged 50 to 65 with acute COVID-19.

The V gene is TRBV5-4, the J gene TRBJ2-2; TRBD2 aligns across 15 bases. Per germline, CDR1 SGHNT and CDR2 YYREEE (reference sequence). The CDR3 is 16 amino acids. The trim removed 4 bases at V and 6 bases at J, leaving 4 bases unmatched. CDR3 nucleotides: TGTGCCAGCAGCCCGGGACTAGCGGGGGGTGCCGGGGAGCTGTTTTTT. It codes for CASSPGLAGGAGELFF.

The genes are TRBV13 and TRBJ2-5, with 13 bases that match TRBD2. Germline CDR1 and CDR2: PRHDT and FYEKMQ (reference sequence). V lost 4 bases and J lost 3; bases outside the gene matches: 14. The CDR3 runs to 19 residues. CDR3 nucleotides: TGTGCCAGCAGCTCAACGACTCAACCGGGACTAGCGGGGAAAGAGACCCAGTACTTC. Protein sequence: CASSSTTQPGLAGKETQYF.

The CDR3 loop reads CASSLVGGKETQYF. The CDR3 bases are TGTGCCAGCAGCTTAGTTGGAGGGAAAGAGACCCAGTACTTC. The chain joins TRBV7-9 to TRBJ2-5, with D maybe TRBD2 (6 bases). Germline V lookup: CDR1 SEHNR, CDR2 FQNEAQ (reference sequence). The CDR3 consists of 14 residues. With 1 base removed from V and 3 bases from J, the gap between germline ends came to 9 bases.

V usage is TRBV5-4 and J usage is TRBJ2-5; TRBD2 matches 10 bases. This CDR3 comprises 16 residues. J was trimmed by 6 bases and V by 3 bases; bases with no gene match: 11. Germline-derived CDR1 and CDR2 are SGHNT and YYREEE (reference sequence). In nucleotides, the CDR3 is TGTGCCAGCAGCTCCTATCTGAGCGGGGGGGCGAAGACCCAGTACTTC. Protein product: CASSSYLSGGAKTQYF.

The chain uses TRBV7-2 and TRBJ1-5, with TRBD1 as a possible D gene (5 bases). The V gene lost 3 bases and the J gene lost 7 bases, with 13 bases spanning the gap. Germline V gives CDR1 SGHTA, CDR2 FQGNSA. This CDR3 contains 14 residues. The CDR3 region is CASSLGTQGQPQHF. The CDR3 region has the DNA TGTGCCAGCAGCTTGGGGACTCAAGGGCAGCCCCAGCATTTT. Full variable domain (remainder filled in from reference TRBV7-2 and TRBJ1-5): GAGVSQSPSNKVTEKGKDVELRCDPISGHTALYWYRQSLGQGLEFLIYFQGNSAPDKSGLPSDRFSAERTGGSVSTLTIQRTQQEDSAVYLCASSLGTQGQPQHFGDGTRLSIL.

J is TRBJ2-5 and V is TRBV11-2, with D possibly TRBD2 on 5 matching bases. The CDR3 has 14 residues. Germline-derived CDR1 and CDR2 are SGHAT and FQNNGV. The germline V and J ends were trimmed by 2 bases and 2 bases, with 9 bases remaining between them. In nucleotides, the CDR3 is TGTGCCAGCAGCTTAATGGCGGGTCAAGAGACCCAGTACTTC. Protein product: CASSLMAGQETQYF.

The gene calls are TRBV7-2 and TRBJ2-3; 14 positions match TRBD2. This CDR3 has 17 residues. V trimming: 5 bases; J trimming: 3 bases; junction bases outside the gene matches: 7. Looked up from germline, CDR1 is SGHTA and CDR2 is FQGNSA. In DNA form, the CDR3 reads TGTGCCAGCAGCCCGACTAGCGGGGGGGCGGGAACAGATACGCAGTATTTT. Translation gives CASSPTSGGAGTDTQYF.

The chain carries TRBV6-1 and TRBJ1-2; D possibly corresponds to TRBD1 (6 bases). This CDR3 spans 15 amino acids. Germline V CDR1 and CDR2: MNHNS, SASEGT. Trimming removed 2 bases at V and 5 bases at J, with 15 bases between. The CDR3 is CASSESGGESYGYTF. DNA of the CDR3: TGTGCCAGCAGTGAATCGGGGGGCGAGTCATATGGCTACACCTTC.

In this sample, this clone turned up once. In DNA form, the CDR3 reads TGCGCCAGCAGCCAGGGGCCGGCCGTGTTAGGGGCTGAAGCTTTCTTT. This codes for CASSQGPAVLGAEAFF. This chain connects TRBV4-1 to TRBJ1-1; weak D call: TRBD1 (5 bases). V was trimmed by 3 bases and J by 6 bases, leaving 20 bases between them. The CDR3 totals 16 residues. The germline V gene encodes CDR1 MGHRA and CDR2 YSYEKL.

This clone was counted a single time. J is TRBJ1-2 and V is TRBV19; 8 positions agree with TRBD1. V shed 3 bases and J 4 bases; nucleotides not matched to a gene: 4. The CDR3 covers 14 residues. CDR1 and CDR2 from the germline V gene are LNHDA and SQIVND (reference sequence). CDR3 in amino acids: CASSIWQGAYGYTF. CDR3 DNA sequence: TGTGCCAGTAGTATTTGGCAGGGGGCCTATGGCTACACCTTC.

V and J are TRBV19 and TRBJ2-3; 7 bases map to TRBD2. The CDR3 spans 14 residues. Losses at the gene ends were 7 bases for V and 1 base for J; bases not matched to a gene: 5. Looked up from germline, CDR1 is LNHDA and CDR2 is SQIVND (reference sequence). CDR3 sequence reads: CASTGGSRTDTQYF. DNA for the CDR3: TGTGCCAGTACGGGGGGAAGTCGCACAGATACGCAGTATTTT.

This clone was seen only once. The rearrangement links TRBV28 to TRBJ1-4; no reliable D call. V gave up 5 bases and J gave up 6 bases, with 13 bases separating them. Germline V CDR1 and CDR2: MDHEN, SYDVKM. This CDR3 region has 14 residues. In DNA form, the CDR3 reads TGTGCCAGCAGTCTTTGGGTGGGAGATGAAAAACTGTTTTTT. Its protein is CASSLWVGDEKLFF.

As to this clone: The sample holds other DNA sequences that translate to the same CDR3. The chain is built from TRBV29-1 and TRBJ1-2, with 8 bases aligning to TRBD1. The CDR3 spans 12 residues. Germline V gene lookup returns CDR1 SQVTM and CDR2 ANQGSEA. Trimming cost V 6 bases and J 5 bases; bases outside gene matches: 5. The CDR3 region has the DNA TGCAGCGTCGTGCGACAGGGGTATGGCTACACCTTC. Translation gives CSVVRQGYGYTF.

The J gene is TRBJ2-3, the V gene TRBV5-4; TRBD2 agrees at 7 bases. The CDR3 has 13 amino acids. Unmatched junction bases numbered 5, after V lost 4 bases and J lost 6 bases. The germline CDR1 and CDR2 sequences are SGHNT and YYREEE (reference sequence). The CDR3 loop reads CASSLGGSDTQYF. The CDR3, as DNA: TGTGCCAGCAGCCTGGGAGGGTCTGATACGCAGTATTTT.

The chain joins TRBV5-1 to TRBJ2-3, with 12 nucleotides matching TRBD2. The CDR3 is made up of 15 amino acids. The V gene's germline CDR1 is SGHRS and CDR2 YFSETQ. The ends lost 5 bases at V and 4 bases at J; junction bases unmatched: 5. In DNA form, the CDR3 reads TGCGCCAGCAGGCGACTAGCGGGGGCGGCAGATACGCAGTATTTT. This gives the protein CASRRLAGAADTQYF.

CDR3 sequence: CASSVTGGNQPQHF. The CDR3 nucleotides read TGTGCCAGTAGTGTGACAGGGGGGAATCAGCCCCAGCATTTT. V usage is TRBV19 and J usage is TRBJ1-5, with 9 bases aligning to TRBD1. The CDR3 is 14 residues long. V was clipped by 5 bases and J by 4 bases; unmatched bases: 3. Germline-derived CDR1 and CDR2 are LNHDA and SQIVND (reference sequence).

The genes are TRBV2 and TRBJ1-4; D gene ambiguous. Deletions cut 10 bases from V and 2 bases from J, with 11 bases between. Germline V lookup: CDR1 SNHLY, CDR2 FYNNEI. The CDR3 consists of 13 residues. The CDR3: CATRVQTNEKLFF. CDR3 DNA sequence: TGTGCCACTCGGGTTCAGACTAATGAAAAACTGTTTTTT. Together with reference TRBV2 and TRBJ1-4, the CDR3 gives the full variable domain: EPEVTQTPSHQVTQMGQEVILRCVPISNHLYFYWYRQILGQKVEFLVSFYNNEISEKSEIFDDQFSVERPDGSNFTLKIRSTKLEDSAMYFCATRVQTNEKLFFGSGTQLSVL.